One sample yielded the 15 T cell receptor beta chains listed below, sequenced in a study of graft-versus-host responses after intestinal transplantation. The antigens these receptors bind are not known. Generated by immunoSEQ multiplex PCR, the TCRdb table keeps only in-frame clones and is missing some. Of 90,000 or so clones listed, about four fifths were seen once; the top ten hold 0.65% to 0.85%. The material sequenced was unstimulated CD4+ T cells sorted from spleen or lymph node cells, taken before intestinal transplant. The receptors originated from a human donor who received an intestinal transplant.

J is TRBJ1-5 and V is TRBV2, with a weak D call TRBD1 (6 bases). Trimming shortened V by 4 bases and J by 4 bases, and 17 bases separated the two germline ends. This CDR3 spans 16 amino acids. Germline V gene sequence: CDR1 SNHLY, CDR2 FYNNEI. The CDR3 DNA is TGTGCCAGCAGTGCGGTCTCCGGGGGGGCAAATCAGCCCCAGCATTTT. Translated: CASSAVSGGANQPQHF.

CDR3 amino acids: CAWDSGGSQQETQYF. CDR3 coding DNA: TGTGCCTGGGATAGCGGGGGGTCCCAACAAGAGACCCAGTACTTC. V and J are TRBV30 and TRBJ2-5; the match to TRBD2 covers 10 bases. The CDR3 is made up of 15 amino acids. The trim removed 5 bases at V and 2 bases at J, leaving 8 bases unmatched. Germline V gene data show CDR1 as GTSNPN and CDR2 as SVGIG (reference sequence).

V usage is TRBV28 and J usage is TRBJ1-5, with 7 positions matching TRBD1. Germline V gives CDR1 MDHEN, CDR2 SYDVKM. The V and J ends lost 6 bases and 0 bases, in that order; junction bases with no gene match: 8. The CDR3 sequence is 16 residues long. CDR3 protein: CASSAGGRDSNQPQHF. CDR3 bases: TGTGCCAGCAGCGCAGGGGGTCGGGATAGCAATCAGCCCCAGCATTTT.

The chain employs TRBV5-6 and TRBJ2-2; D perhaps matches TRBD1 (6 bases). The germline V gene encodes CDR1 SGHDT and CDR2 YYEEEE. The CDR3 totals 16 residues. Trimming cost V 0 bases and J 3 bases, with 12 bases left between them. In nucleotides, the CDR3 is TGTGCCAGCAGCTTGGCGCCAGGGGCCTACACCGGGGAGCTGTTTTTT. Its protein product is CASSLAPGAYTGELFF.

The chain combines TRBV4-1 with TRBJ1-5, with TRBD1 identical over 8 bases. J gave up 0 bases and V 3 bases, and 7 bases lay outside the gene matches. The germline V gene encodes CDR1 MGHRA and CDR2 YSYEKL. The CDR3 spans 17 residues. The DNA for the CDR3 is TGCGCCAGCAGCCATGTTACAGGGGGAATTAGCAATCAGCCCCAGCATTTT. It translates to CASSHVTGGISNQPQHF.

The chain couples TRBV9 to TRBJ2-5, with D possibly being TRBD2 (6 bases). Germline V gives CDR1 SGDLS, CDR2 YYNGEE. The CDR3 loop spans 14 amino acids. Trimming pared 7 bases from V and 5 bases from J, leaving 18 bases between. The CDR3 DNA follows: TGTGCCAGCTCCGGAGGGGACGGGGCGGAGACCCAGTACTTC. Translating it yields CASSGGDGAETQYF.

The genes are TRBV5-1 and TRBJ2-1; TRBD1 matches at 8 bases. Trimming cost V 0 bases and J 5 bases; bases outside gene matches: 4. CDR3 length equals 15 residues. CDR1 SGHRS and CDR2 YFSETQ come from the germline V gene. The CDR3 DNA sequence: TGCGCCAGCAGCTTGGCGCAGGGGGCTCACAATGAGCAGTTCTTC. Protein sequence: CASSLAQGAHNEQFF. Full variable domain (outside the CDR3, taken from reference TRBV5-1 and TRBJ2-1): KAGVTQTPRYLIKTRGQQVTLSCSPISGHRSVSWYQQTPGQGLQFLFEYFSETQRNKGNFPGRFSGRQFSNSRSEMNVSTLELGDSALYLCASSLAQGAHNEQFFGPGTRLTVL.

This chain joins TRBV2 and TRBJ2-1, with D tentatively TRBD1 (5 bases). V was trimmed by 6 bases and J by 3 bases, leaving 15 bases between them. The CDR3 runs 15 residues. Germline V gene lookup returns CDR1 SNHLY and CDR2 FYNNEI. CDR3 amino acids: CASRAGLVYYNEQFF. The CDR3 DNA follows: TGTGCCAGCAGAGCAGGGTTGGTCTACTACAATGAGCAGTTCTTC.

This chain uses TRBV7-6 with TRBJ2-1; TRBD2 matches at 11 bases. CDR3 length: 14 residues. Germline values: CDR1 SGHVS, CDR2 FNYEAQ. V was pared by 5 bases and J by 9 bases, with 6 bases of the junction left unmatched. CDR3 in DNA: TGTGCCAGCAGCCGACTAGCGGGGATCGGTGAGCAGTTCTTC. Translating it yields CASSRLAGIGEQFF.

The rearrangement links TRBV28 to TRBJ2-1; D perhaps matches TRBD2 (6 bases). This CDR3 comprises 17 residues. V was trimmed by 7 bases and J by 6 bases, leaving 25 bases between them. The V gene's germline CDR1 is MDHEN and CDR2 SYDVKM. The CDR3 sequence is CASTSPGGGSGANEQFF. The CDR3 nucleotides are TGTGCCAGCACCTCGCCCGGCGGCGGTAGCGGCGCCAATGAGCAGTTCTTC.

This clone has just one count. The rearrangement joins TRBV7-8 to TRBJ1-2; tentatively, D is TRBD1 (5 bases). Germline CDR1 reads SGHVS; CDR2 reads FQNEAQ. There are 13 residues in the CDR3. V gave up 2 bases and J gave up 7 bases, with 11 bases separating them. CDR3 sequence reads: CASSLRSGLGYTF. CDR3 nucleotides: TGTGCCAGCAGCTTACGGTCAGGGCTTGGCTACACCTTC.

The V and J genes are TRBV7-2 and TRBJ2-7, with a tentative D call TRBD2 (5 bases). V was cut by 5 bases and J by 4 bases, with 9 bases left in between. Germline V gene sequence: CDR1 SGHTA, CDR2 FQGNSA. The CDR3 totals 12 residues. This CDR3 is CASSPGNYEQYF. Here the CDR3 DNA reads TGTGCCAGCAGCCCGGGAAATTACGAGCAGTACTTC.

The chain is built from TRBV9 and TRBJ2-7, with 11 bases that match TRBD2. The germline V gene encodes CDR1 SGDLS and CDR2 YYNGEE. V gave up 2 bases and J gave up 0 bases; unmatched junction bases: 4. There are 16 residues in the CDR3. The CDR3 is CASSVRSGGASYEQYF. CDR3 nucleotides: TGTGCCAGCAGCGTCCGTAGCGGGGGGGCCTCCTACGAGCAGTACTTC.

The chain carries TRBV5-6 and TRBJ2-7; 8 bases line up with TRBD2. With 1 base clipped from V and 5 bases from J, the junction kept 5 bases outside the gene matches. The CDR3 consists of 14 residues. The germline gives CDR1 SGHDT, CDR2 YYEEEE. CDR3: CASSLNAGGNEQYF. The CDR3, as DNA: TGTGCCAGCAGCTTGAACGCGGGAGGCAACGAGCAGTACTTC.

This chain uses TRBV5-6 with TRBJ2-6, with 8 positions matching TRBD1. The CDR3 is 18 residues long. CDR1 is SGHDT, CDR2 YYEEEE, per germline. The J segment lost 0 bases and the V segment lost 3 bases, leaving 8 bases of the junction unmatched. The CDR3 nucleotides are TGTGCCAGCAGCTACACCCGGGACAGGAACTCTGGGGCCAACGTCCTGACTTTC. Residues: CASSYTRDRNSGANVLTF.